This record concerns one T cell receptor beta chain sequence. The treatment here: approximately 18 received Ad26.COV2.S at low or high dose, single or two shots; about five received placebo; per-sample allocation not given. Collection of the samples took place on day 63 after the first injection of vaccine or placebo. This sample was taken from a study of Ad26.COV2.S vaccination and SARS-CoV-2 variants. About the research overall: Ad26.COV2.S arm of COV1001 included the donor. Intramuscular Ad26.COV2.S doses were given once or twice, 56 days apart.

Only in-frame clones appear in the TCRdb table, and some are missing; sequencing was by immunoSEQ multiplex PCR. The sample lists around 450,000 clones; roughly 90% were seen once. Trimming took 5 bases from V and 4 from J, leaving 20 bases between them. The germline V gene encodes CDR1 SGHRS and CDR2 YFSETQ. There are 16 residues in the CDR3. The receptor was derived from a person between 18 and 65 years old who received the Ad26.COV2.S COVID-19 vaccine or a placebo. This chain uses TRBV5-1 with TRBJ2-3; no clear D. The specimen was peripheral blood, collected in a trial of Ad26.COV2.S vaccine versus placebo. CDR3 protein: CASSVIGGSWADTQYF. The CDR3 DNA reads TGCGCCAGCAGTGTGATCGGCGGCAGTTGGGCAGATACGCAGTATTTT. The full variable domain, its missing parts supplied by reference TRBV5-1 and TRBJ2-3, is KAGVTQTPRYLIKTRGQQVTLSCSPISGHRSVSWYQQTPGQGLQFLFEYFSETQRNKGNFPGRFSGRQFSNSRSEMNVSTLELGDSALYLCASSVIGGSWADTQYFGPGTRLTVL.